Listed below are T cell receptor beta chains from one sample, sequenced in a study of chemoradiotherapy in HPV16-positive cancers. Here immunoSEQ multiplex PCR was the method, and the copy in TCRdb shows in-frame clones only, minus some. The profile shows about 12,000 clones, 77% of them singletons. This sample was obtained from a patient who underwent chemoradiotherapy. These TCRs come from a human donor with HPV-associated anogenital cancer. CDR3s include the opening cysteine and the closing phenylalanine or tryptophan. D genes are given only for firm matches. Clone size is not always given. Where it is, it says once, few, many or a class for expanded clones.

d_call,clone_size,v_call,j_call,cdr3_aa,cdr3_nt
NA,NA,TRBV19,TRBJ1-4,CASSPRGGTNEKLFF,TGTGCCAGTAGTCCCAGGGGAGGAACTAATGAAAAACTGTTTTTT
NA,NA,TRBV4-1,TRBJ2-1,CASSQFENEQFF,TGCGCCAGCAGCCAATTTGAGAATGAGCAGTTCTTC
NA,NA,TRBV18,TRBJ1-2,CASSRMGANYGYTF,TGTGCCAGCTCACGCATGGGGGCTAACTATGGCTACACCTTC
NA,once,TRBV5-8,TRBJ2-3,CASSPLEGGTDTQYF,TGTGCCAGCAGTCCTCTTGAGGGTGGAACAGATACGCAGTATTTT
NA,NA,TRBV2,TRBJ1-5,CASSDQDPNQPQHF,TGTGCCAGCAGTGACCAGGACCCAAATCAGCCCCAGCATTTT
NA,NA,TRBV6-1,TRBJ1-1,CASTVGPMNTEAFF,TGTGCCAGCACTGTCGGGCCCATGAACACTGAAGCTTTCTTT
TRBD2,NA,TRBV4-1,TRBJ2-5,CASSQEGLAGGTQYF,TGCGCCAGCAGCCAAGAGGGACTAGCGGGGGGGACCCAGTACTTC
NA,NA,TRBV6-6,TRBJ1-2,CASRTGPPNYGYTF,TGTGCCAGCAGGACAGGCCCTCCTAACTATGGCTACACCTTC
NA,once,TRBV5-1,TRBJ2-2,CASSITGSGELFF,TGCGCCAGCAGCATCACAGGGTCCGGGGAGCTGTTTTTT
NA,NA,TRBV13,TRBJ1-1,CASSLEGLNTEAFF,TGTGCCAGCAGCTTAGAAGGCCTGAACACTGAAGCTTTCTTT
NA,few,TRBV4-1,TRBJ1-5,CASSPLHVGTNQPQHF,TGCGCCAGCAGCCCTCTGCATGTGGGTACCAATCAGCCCCAGCATTTT
TRBD1,NA,TRBV5-1,TRBJ2-3,CASRTGGEFWTDTQYF,TGCGCCAGCAGGACAGGGGGCGAATTTTGGACAGATACGCAGTATTTT
TRBD1,NA,TRBV2,TRBJ1-5,CASSEVGQGAGQPQHF,TGTGCCAGCAGTGAAGTAGGACAGGGGGCGGGTCAGCCCCAGCATTTT
NA,few,TRBV4-1,TRBJ1-2,CASSQTGSYGYTF,TGCGCCAGCAGCCAAACAGGGAGCTATGGCTACACCTTC
NA,once,TRBV5-1,TRBJ2-3,CASSLVGLVSGRKADTQYF,TGCGCCAGCAGCTTGGTAGGCTTGGTTAGCGGTCGAAAGGCAGATACGCAGTATTTT
TRBD1,NA,TRBV6-1,TRBJ1-5,CASSEAATGRVQPQHF,TGTGCCAGCAGTGAAGCAGCGACAGGGCGTGTTCAGCCCCAGCATTTT
NA,NA,TRBV5-1,TRBJ1-2,CASSLGPGLNYGYTF,TGCGCCAGCAGCTTGGGGCCGGGGCTTAACTATGGCTACACCTTC
TRBD2,NA,TRBV6-1,TRBJ2-2,CASSESGGGTGELFF,TGTGCCAGCAGTGAGAGCGGGGGGGGCACCGGGGAGCTGTTTTTT
NA,NA,TRBV6-1,TRBJ2-7,CASSASYEQYF,TGTGCCAGCAGTGCCAGCTACGAGCAGTACTTC
NA,NA,TRBV10-3,TRBJ2-5,CAIREGSSVETQYF,TGTGCCATCAGGGAGGGGTCCTCGGTGGAGACCCAGTACTTC
NA,few,TRBV7-7,TRBJ2-1,CASSPGEGSEQFF,TGTGCCAGCAGCCCTGGAGAGGGTTCGGAGCAGTTCTTC
NA,few,TRBV19,TRBJ2-7,CASMGREGSYEQYF,TGTGCCAGTATGGGCAGGGAAGGCTCCTACGAGCAGTACTTC
NA,NA,TRBV29-1,TRBJ2-7,CSVETTGRNYEQYF,TGCAGCGTTGAAACGACAGGGAGGAACTACGAGCAGTACTTC
NA,NA,TRBV6-5,TRBJ1-2,CASSSVNYYGYTF,TGTGCCAGCAGTTCAGTTAATTACTATGGCTACACCTTC
TRBD2,NA,TRBV7-9,TRBJ2-1,CASSGGGLAGAYEQFF,TGTGCCAGCAGCGGTGGGGGACTAGCGGGAGCCTATGAGCAGTTCTTC
TRBD1,few,TRBV15,TRBJ1-2,CATSRDPGQFYGYTF,TGTGCCACCAGCAGAGATCCGGGACAGTTCTATGGCTACACCTTC
NA,NA,TRBV29-1,TRBJ2-5,CSVDRGDSWETQYF,TGCAGCGTTGACCGGGGAGATAGCTGGGAGACCCAGTACTTC
NA,once,TRBV5-1,TRBJ2-5,CASSLSLGGGETQYF,TGCGCCAGCAGCTTGAGCTTAGGGGGTGGGGAGACCCAGTACTTC
NA,NA,TRBV7-9,TRBJ2-1,CASSPGGPMSNEQFF,TGTGCCAGCAGCCCAGGGGGGCCGATGTCCAATGAGCAGTTCTTC
TRBD1,NA,TRBV5-1,TRBJ1-1,CASSSQGGGTEAFF,TGCGCCAGCAGCTCTCAGGGGGGGGGCACTGAAGCTTTCTTT
TRBD2,NA,TRBV9,TRBJ2-1,CASSVVSGRAGEQFF,TGTGCCAGCAGCGTAGTTAGCGGGAGGGCCGGTGAGCAGTTCTTC
NA,NA,TRBV6-1,TRBJ1-2,CASSDRYGYTF,TGTGCCAGCAGTGACAGATATGGCTACACCTTC
NA,NA,TRBV2,TRBJ2-1,CASSEGGRAGRYNEQFF,TGTGCCAGCAGTGAAGGGGGCCGGGCGGGGAGGTACAATGAGCAGTTCTTC
NA,NA,TRBV4-1,TRBJ2-7,CASSQDPHEQYF,TGCGCCAGCAGCCAAGATCCCCACGAGCAGTACTTC
TRBD2,NA,TRBV5-8,TRBJ2-7,CASHRGLAGNSYEQYF,TGTGCCAGCCACAGAGGACTAGCGGGAAACTCCTACGAGCAGTACTTC
NA,few,TRBV29-1,TRBJ1-4,CSVRTNRAWDEKLFF,TGCAGCGTCCGAACCAACCGGGCCTGGGATGAAAAACTGTTTTTT
NA,few,TRBV6-6,TRBJ1-1,CASSYGPNTEAFF,TGTGCCAGCAGTTACGGGCCGAACACTGAAGCTTTCTTT
NA,NA,TRBV29-1,TRBJ2-3,CSVPGPLTITDTQYF,TGCAGCGTACCGGGGCCCCTCACCATCACAGATACGCAGTATTTT
TRBD2,once,TRBV28,TRBJ2-5,CASTKGGSGSWKTQYF,TGTGCCAGCACCAAAGGGGGTAGCGGGAGTTGGAAGACCCAGTACTTC
TRBD1,NA,TRBV28,TRBJ1-5,CASSFGTGSNQPQHF,TGTGCCAGCAGTTTTGGGACAGGCTCCAATCAGCCCCAGCATTTT
NA,once,TRBV7-2,TRBJ2-6,CASSKDNSGANVLTF,TGTGCCAGCAGCAAGGACAACTCTGGGGCCAACGTCCTGACTTTC
TRBD2,few,TRBV5-1,TRBJ2-1,CASSLAQLAGLNEQFF,TGCGCCAGCAGCTTGGCCCAACTAGCGGGACTCAATGAGCAGTTCTTC
NA,NA,TRBV29-1,TRBJ2-3,CSVEVGGTDTQYF,TGCAGCGTTGAGGTTGGAGGCACAGATACGCAGTATTTT